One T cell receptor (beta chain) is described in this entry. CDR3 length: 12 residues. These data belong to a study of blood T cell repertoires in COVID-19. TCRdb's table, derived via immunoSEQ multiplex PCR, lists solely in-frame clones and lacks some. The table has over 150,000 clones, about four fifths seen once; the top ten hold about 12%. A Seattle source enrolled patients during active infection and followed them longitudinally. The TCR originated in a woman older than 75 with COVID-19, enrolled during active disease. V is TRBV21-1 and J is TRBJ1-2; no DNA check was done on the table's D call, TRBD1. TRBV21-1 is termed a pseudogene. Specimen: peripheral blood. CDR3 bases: TGTGCCACCCTACAGGGTTGGGGAGGCTACACCTTC. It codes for CATLQGWGGYTF.